Each of the 8 T cell receptor beta chains below was sequenced from the same sample in a study of OX40 agonist ivuxolimab in advanced cancers. Generated by immunoSEQ multiplex PCR, the TCRdb table keeps only in-frame clones and is missing some. Seen here are over 35,000 clones, approximately 90% observed once, and the top ten hold about 43%. This specimen consisted of CD4+ or CD8+ T cells sorted from blood, obtained in a trial of the OX40 agonist ivuxolimab. The origin of the receptors is an adult with an advanced solid tumor such as melanoma, head and neck, liver or kidney cancer.

The chain uses TRBV14 and TRBJ2-7; D may be TRBD1 or TRBD2 (6 bases each). Trimming cost V 6 bases and J 2 bases, with 20 bases left between them. Germline V CDR1 and CDR2: SGHDN, FVKESK. This CDR3 comprises 16 residues. CDR3 nucleotide sequence: TGTGCCAGCAGTGTCGGGGGCGCATTGTCGCCCTACGAGCAGTACTTC. Its translation: CASSVGGALSPYEQYF.

The CDR3 bases are TGTGCCAGCGGGACAGGGGGCCAGGACGAGCAGTACTTC. It codes for CASGTGGQDEQYF. The chain carries TRBV19 and TRBJ2-7; 12 bases match TRBD1. V lost 9 bases to trimming and J lost 5 bases; unmatched junction nucleotides: 5. In germline, CDR1 is LNHDA, CDR2 SQIVND (reference sequence). The CDR3 covers 13 residues.

V is TRBV13 and J is TRBJ1-6; D uncertain. CDR3 length: 13 residues. Trimming left V 3 bases short and J 7 bases short, with 7 bases between. Per germline, CDR1 PRHDT and CDR2 FYEKMQ (reference sequence). In DNA, the CDR3 is TGTGCCAGCAGCTTTTATGGCAATTCACCCCTCCACTTT. Protein: CASSFYGNSPLHF.

The chain has TRBV27 and TRBJ1-2, with TRBD1 matching 7 bases. Germline lookup yields CDR1 MNHEY and CDR2 SMNVEV (reference sequence). V trimming: 6 bases; J trimming: 3 bases; junction bases outside the gene matches: 4. CDR3 length equals 13 residues. The CDR3 sequence is CASRTGEYYGYTF. The CDR3 DNA reads TGTGCCAGCAGAACAGGGGAATACTATGGCTACACCTTC.

The V gene is TRBV4-1, the J gene TRBJ2-1; D unresolved. The germline V gene encodes CDR1 MGHRA and CDR2 YSYEKL. The CDR3 runs to 16 residues. V lost 1 base, J lost 4 bases, and 14 bases lay in between. The CDR3 DNA sequence: TGCGCCAGCAGCCAAGCGGACGAATTGCGATACAATGAGCAGTTCTTC. It specifies CASSQADELRYNEQFF.

This clone was counted only a few times. This rearrangement joins TRBV25-1 to TRBJ2-2, with unresolved D. V was cut by 8 bases and J by 3 bases, with 4 bases left in between. Germline CDR1 is MGHDK and CDR2 is SYGVNS. The CDR3 has 11 residues. The CDR3 spells CASFDTGELFF. CDR3 DNA: TGTGCCAGCTTTGACACCGGGGAGCTGTTTTTT.

This clone is labeled medium-sized (0.01 to 0.1%). The V call is TRBV7-9, the J call TRBJ2-7, with a weak D call TRBD2 (5 bases). Germline CDR1 SEHNR, CDR2 FQNEAQ (reference sequence). CDR3 size: 14 residues. V was trimmed by 5 bases and J by 3 bases, leaving 14 bases between them. CDR3 residues: CASSPHPGNYEQYF. The CDR3 DNA reads as TGTGCCAGCAGCCCCCATCCGGGGAACTACGAGCAGTACTTC.

For the CDR3, the DNA is TGTGCCAGCAGCTTGGCCCTTCACGGTGCTCCCAATAATTCACCCCTCCACTTT. Protein product: CASSLALHGAPNNSPLHF. The V gene is TRBV5-6, the J gene TRBJ1-6; no clear D gene. With 0 bases removed from V and 5 bases from J, the gap between germline ends came to 18 bases. This CDR3 has 18 residues. Per the germline V gene, CDR1 is SGHDT and CDR2 is YYEEEE.